This entry concerns a single T cell receptor (beta chain). Its antigen is unidentified. Both 60 Vbeta primers and 13 Jbeta primers went into the PCR. The protocol was immunoSEQ multiplex PCR, while the TCRdb copy is restricted to in-frame clones and leaves out a portion. The sample includes around 130,000 clones. The data stem from a study of cytomegalovirus exposure and HLA in healthy donors. Findings of the study overall: In a later analysis, DRB1 alleles had the most associated TCRs; HLA-C alleles the fewest. In a later analysis, 16,951 TCR beta sequences were associated with HLA alleles at 0.05 false discovery rate.

This TCR derives from a woman aged 55-70 years in good health and CMV-seronegative. Material for sequencing was PBMCs.

The CDR3 here is CASRFGTSSGANVLTF. CDR3 sequence (DNA): TGTGCAAGTCGCTTCGGGACTAGCTCTGGGGCCAACGTCCTGACTTTC. The chain has TRBV12-2 and TRBJ2-6; TRBD2, as called in the table, went unchecked against the DNA. TRBV12-2 is tagged as a pseudogene. The CDR3 length is 16 residues.